The entry below gives a single T cell receptor (beta chain) sequence along with its context. The data belong to a study of CD8 T cells in Susac syndrome. The length of the CDR3 is 14 residues. Per germline, CDR1 LGHNA and CDR2 YSLEER. V lost 0 bases, J lost 1 base, and 6 bases lay in between. Random hexamers were used to reverse transcribe the RNA input (about 0.5 to 1 ug). The authors amplified TCR beta CDR3 across 54 Vbeta and 13 Jbeta using immunoSEQ multiplex PCR. TCRdb passed the immunoSEQ multiplex PCR reads through MiXCR, listing each CDR3 protein once. The sample lists around 140,000 distinct CDR3 sequences; approximately 95% were seen once. Blood CD8+ and CD4+ T cells underwent high-throughput TCR beta sequencing. Susac syndrome patients met recently defined diagnostic criteria for definite or probable disease.

The source of this sequence is a human donor with Susac syndrome. The V and J genes are TRBV4-3 and TRBJ1-1; unclear D gene. Sample: CD4+ T cells from PBMCs. CDR3 amino acids: CASSQERGNTEAFF. The CDR3 DNA reads as TGCGCCAGCAGCCAAGAACGGGGGAACACTGAAGCTTTCTTT.